Shown below are 8 T cell receptor beta chains from a single sample sequenced in a study of blood T cell repertoires in COVID-19. Data came from immunoSEQ multiplex PCR; TCRdb stores just in-frame clones and leaves some out. The sample shows 250,000 or so clones, around nine tenths of them seen only once. The sequenced material came from peripheral blood. Receptors were obtained from a woman aged 60 to 75 with COVID-19, enrolled during active disease.

The chain joins TRBV5-6 to TRBJ1-6; D remains ambiguous. The germline V gene encodes CDR1 SGHDT and CDR2 YYEEEE. V was clipped by 4 bases and J by 0 bases, with 14 bases between them. The CDR3 runs 17 residues. The DNA for the CDR3 is TGTGCCAGCAGCCCGGGAGCACAGAGCTCCTATAATTCACCCCTCCACTTT. Encoded protein: CASSPGAQSSYNSPLHF.

This rearrangement joins TRBV5-1 to TRBJ2-2; 7 nucleotides match TRBD2. The CDR3 has 16 amino acids. Germline V gene lookup returns CDR1 SGHRS and CDR2 YFSETQ. J lost 5 bases, V lost 0 bases, and 7 bases had no gene match. This CDR3 is CASSLVAGVGTGELFF. CDR3 nucleotides: TGCGCCAGCAGCTTGGTGGCGGGAGTCGGTACCGGGGAGCTGTTTTTT.

The chain employs TRBV5-6 and TRBJ2-7, with TRBD1 matching over 7 bases. Germline CDR1 and CDR2: SGHDT and YYEEEE. This CDR3 comprises 15 residues. The junction had 8 bases not matched to a gene; V was cut back by 1 base and J by 4 bases. The CDR3 loop is CASSLLGQTLYEQYF. The CDR3 DNA follows: TGTGCCAGCAGCTTGCTGGGACAGACTTTGTACGAGCAGTACTTC.

The chain joins TRBV6-5 to TRBJ1-2; no clear D gene. Germline lookup yields CDR1 MNHEY and CDR2 SVGAGI. This CDR3 region has 15 residues. The V and J ends lost 0 bases and 5 bases respectively, with 13 bases between them. CDR3 coding DNA: TGTGCCAGCAGTTACTCGGCAGTTGTTTCGTATGGCTACACCTTC. Its protein product is CASSYSAVVSYGYTF.

This sequence joins TRBV5-1 and TRBJ2-3; the D gene is possibly TRBD2 (5 bases). The CDR3 is 15 amino acids. V was clipped by 4 bases and J by 0 bases, with 12 bases between them. In germline, CDR1 is SGHRS, CDR2 YFSETQ. This chain's CDR3 is CASSVFGSSTDTQYF. Written as DNA, the CDR3 is TGCGCCAGCAGCGTGTTTGGGAGCAGCACAGATACGCAGTATTTT.

Only a few counts were recorded for this clone. The CDR3 spells CASSQSALSNEQFF. DNA for the CDR3: TGTGCCAGCAGCCAATCTGCGTTGAGCAATGAGCAGTTCTTC. The gene calls are TRBV3-1 (or the pseudogene TRBV3-2) and TRBJ2-1, with D unresolved. The germline CDR1 and CDR2 sequences are LGHDT and YNNKEL (reference sequence). CDR3 length: 14 residues. Deletions cut 2 bases from V and 6 bases from J, with 11 bases between.

V gene TRBV7-2 combines with J gene TRBJ2-6; 7 nucleotides agree with TRBD1. The CDR3 loop spans 17 amino acids. Germline CDR1 is SGHTA and CDR2 is FQGNSA. V shed 5 bases and J 0 bases; nucleotides not matched to a gene: 7. The CDR3: CASSPGQAGSGANVLTF. Written as DNA, the CDR3 is TGTGCCAGCAGCCCCGGACAGGCCGGCTCTGGGGCCAACGTCCTGACTTTC.

V gene TRBV5-4 combines with J gene TRBJ1-3; 7 nucleotides align to TRBD1. J lost 0 bases, V lost 6 bases, and 9 bases had no gene match. Germline V CDR1 and CDR2: SGHNT, YYREEE (reference sequence). This CDR3 region has 16 residues. The CDR3 loop reads CASTNHRGSSGNTIYF. DNA of the CDR3: TGTGCCAGCACCAACCACAGGGGAAGCTCTGGAAACACCATATATTTT.